This record concerns one T cell receptor beta chain sequence. Its matching antigen is unknown. The data stem from a study of CXCR3-negative and CXCR3-positive naive CD8 T cells. General observations from the study: Each naive subset displayed comparably high diversity, whereas memory CD8+ cells displayed much lower diversity.

The libraries of TRB cDNA were prepared using 5' RACE with UMI labels. For each CDR3 protein, TCRdb gives one entry from its re-call of the 5' RACE reads, without DNA. The sample table sets out tens of thousands of distinct CDR3 sequences. The CDR3 is 15 amino acids. Per germline, CDR1 LNHNV and CDR2 YYDKDF (reference sequence). The sample taken for sequencing was memory CD8+ T cells from blood. The chain joins TRBV15 to TRBJ2-1; TCRdb proposes TRBD1, but this gene call is untestable without DNA. This clonotype originated in a human donor in good health. Some clones in this sample may be carry-over from other donors' samples. The CDR3 spells CATSRTRDPQDEQFF.